These 7 T cell receptor beta chains were all obtained from the same sample, sequenced in a study of vaccination and CD4 T cells after COVID-19. Sequence data for DNA of cultured CD4+ T cells were generated by the Oncomine TCR Beta short-read assay. From the PCR reads, TCRdb called clonotypes with MiXCR, one entry per CDR3 protein. The profile shows about 7,600 distinct CDR3 sequences, 21% of them singletons. The antigens of these receptors remain unknown. Noted treatment: approximately 11-day PBMC culture with coronavirus spike peptide pools or control peptides (ViraFEST assay). The sample in question was CD4+ T cells from blood, cultured in vitro, obtained after SARS-CoV-2 vaccination. These receptors were collected from a human donor who had recovered from COVID-19.

This chain connects TRBV6-2 or TRBV6-3 to TRBJ2-7; 9 positions match TRBD2. The CDR3 extends over 14 amino acids. J was trimmed by 4 bases and V by 2 bases; bases with no gene match: 3. The germline gives CDR1 MNHEY, CDR2 SVGEGT. DNA for the CDR3: TGTGCCAGCAGTTACGCGGGACTAGCTTACGAGCAGTACTTC. Translated: CASSYAGLAYEQYF.

The V gene is TRBV14, the J gene TRBJ1-2; 7 positions match TRBD1. Germline loops: CDR1 SGHDN, CDR2 FVKESK. The V and J ends lost 0 bases and 3 bases, in that order; junction bases with no gene match: 10. This CDR3 is built from 17 residues. The CDR3 coding sequence is TGTGCCAGCAGCCAAGACATCGTACAGGGGCGTTACTATGGCTACACCTTC. As protein: CASSQDIVQGRYYGYTF.

This clonotype is categorized as medium-sized. The chain has TRBV4-1 and TRBJ2-3; TRBD1 or TRBD2 may be the D gene (6 bases each). From germline, CDR1 is MGHRA and CDR2 YSYEKL. The CDR3 is made up of 16 amino acids. V was shortened by 4 bases and J by 4 bases, with 18 bases between the two germline ends. The CDR3 loop reads CASSPRRGVGADTQYF. The DNA of the CDR3 is TGCGCCAGCAGCCCCAGAAGGGGGGTCGGCGCAGATACGCAGTATTTT.

The CDR3 is CASGSYRVPSYEQYF. DNA for the CDR3: TGTGCCAGCGGCTCTTACAGGGTACCTTCCTACGAGCAGTACTTC. The V gene is TRBV11-2, the J gene TRBJ2-7; D possibly corresponds to TRBD1 (6 bases). Germline V gene data show CDR1 as SGHAT and CDR2 as FQNNGV. The CDR3 consists of 15 residues. Deletions cut 8 bases from V and 1 base from J, with 18 bases between. The full variable domain, in which reference TRBV11-2 and TRBJ2-7 provide the parts outside the CDR3, is EAGVAQSPRYKIIEKRQSVAFWCNPISGHATLYWYQQILGQGPKLLIQFQNNGVVDDSQLPKDRFSAERLKGVDSTLKIQPAKLEDSAVYLCASGSYRVPSYEQYFGPGTRLTVT.

J is TRBJ2-5 and V is TRBV9; the match to TRBD2 covers 9 bases. CDR1 is SGDLS, CDR2 YYNGEE, per germline. V dropped 4 bases and J dropped 5; count of bases not matched to a gene: 15. The CDR3 spans 17 residues. CDR3 bases: TGTGCCAGCAGCCCCCGTCCTAGCGGGGCCTCCGGGGAGACCCAGTACTTC. This translates into CASSPRPSGASGETQYF.

This chain connects TRBV19 to TRBJ2-5; tentatively, D is TRBD2 (7 bases). Trimming stripped 6 bases from V and 2 bases from J, with 10 bases between. The CDR3 has 13 amino acids. Germline values: CDR1 LNHDA, CDR2 SQIVND (reference sequence). CDR3 in DNA: TGTGCCAGTAGACGGGGGGCACAAGAGACCCAGTACTTC. Encoded protein: CASRRGAQETQYF.

The chain couples TRBV11-2 to TRBJ2-5; no definite D call. Trimming removed 6 bases at V and 1 base at J, with 15 bases between. The CDR3 is 15 residues long. The germline CDR1 and CDR2 sequences are SGHAT and FQNNGV. Here the CDR3 DNA reads TGTGCCAGCAGTTTCATCATACACCCCCAAGAGACCCAGTACTTC. This codes for CASSFIIHPQETQYF.